This T cell receptor (beta chain) is drawn from a study of blood T cell repertoires in COVID-19. V was shortened by 4 bases and J by 2 bases, with 12 bases between the two germline ends. The CDR3 is 15 residues long. The V gene's germline CDR1 is SGHTA and CDR2 FQGNSA. This clone came up a few times. Using immunoSEQ multiplex PCR, the repertoire was profiled, and TCRdb retains in-frame clones only, with some absent. The data hold over 120,000 clones, with roughly 80% observed a single time. This receptor was taken from a woman in her forties or fifties with active or convalescent COVID-19. The chain uses TRBV7-2 and TRBJ1-5, with D unclear. Material for sequencing was peripheral blood. The CDR3 protein is CASSWREAGNQPQHF. CDR3 DNA sequence: TGTGCCAGCAGCTGGCGTGAGGCAGGCAATCAGCCCCAGCATTTT.